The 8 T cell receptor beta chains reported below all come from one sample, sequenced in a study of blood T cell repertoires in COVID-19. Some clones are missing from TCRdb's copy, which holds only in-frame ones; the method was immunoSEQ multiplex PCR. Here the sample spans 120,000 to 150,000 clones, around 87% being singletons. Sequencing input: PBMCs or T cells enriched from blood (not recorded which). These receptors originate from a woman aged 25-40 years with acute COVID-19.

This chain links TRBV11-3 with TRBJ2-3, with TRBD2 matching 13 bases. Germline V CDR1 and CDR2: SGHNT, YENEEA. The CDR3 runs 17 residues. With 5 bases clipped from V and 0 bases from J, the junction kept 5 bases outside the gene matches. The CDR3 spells CASSHLGLAGSTDTQYF. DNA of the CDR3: TGTGCCAGCAGCCACCTGGGACTAGCGGGGAGCACAGATACGCAGTATTTT.

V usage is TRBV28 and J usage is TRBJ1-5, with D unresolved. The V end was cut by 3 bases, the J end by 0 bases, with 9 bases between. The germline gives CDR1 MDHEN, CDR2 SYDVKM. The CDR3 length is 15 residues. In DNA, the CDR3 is TGTGCCAGCAGTTTCCCCAGTTATAGCAATCAGCCCCAGCATTTT. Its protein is CASSFPSYSNQPQHF.

The CDR3: CASSDRVYEQYF. CDR3 in DNA: TGTGCCAGCAGTGATCGGGTCTACGAGCAGTACTTC. This chain uses TRBV28 with TRBJ2-7; D is uncertain. Germline assignment: CDR1 MDHEN and CDR2 SYDVKM. This CDR3 has 12 amino acids. Trimming cost V 5 bases and J 3 bases, with 8 bases left between them.

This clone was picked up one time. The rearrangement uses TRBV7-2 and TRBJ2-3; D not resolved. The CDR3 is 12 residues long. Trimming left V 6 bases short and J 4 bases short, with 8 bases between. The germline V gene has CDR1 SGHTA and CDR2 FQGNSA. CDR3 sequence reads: CASRLSSDTQYF. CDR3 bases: TGTGCCAGCAGGTTATCCTCAGATACGCAGTATTTT.

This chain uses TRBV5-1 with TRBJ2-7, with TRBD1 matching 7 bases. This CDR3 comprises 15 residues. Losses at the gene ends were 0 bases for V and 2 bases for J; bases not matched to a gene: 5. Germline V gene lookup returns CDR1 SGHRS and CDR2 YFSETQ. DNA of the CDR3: TGCGCCAGCAGCTTGGTCGGGGACAGAGCCTACGAGCAGTACTTC. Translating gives CASSLVGDRAYEQYF.

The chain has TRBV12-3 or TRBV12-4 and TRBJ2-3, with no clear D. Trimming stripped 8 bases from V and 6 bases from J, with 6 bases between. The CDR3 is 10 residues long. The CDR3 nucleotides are TGTGCCAGCGCGTCGGATACGCAGTATTTT. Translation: CASASDTQYF.

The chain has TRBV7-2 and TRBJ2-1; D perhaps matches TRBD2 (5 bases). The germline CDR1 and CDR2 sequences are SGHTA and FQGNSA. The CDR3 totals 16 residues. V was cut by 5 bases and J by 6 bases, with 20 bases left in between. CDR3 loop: CASSPKARSAGNEQFF. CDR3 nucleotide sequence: TGTGCCAGCAGCCCTAAGGCGCGGTCGGCGGGCAATGAGCAGTTCTTC.

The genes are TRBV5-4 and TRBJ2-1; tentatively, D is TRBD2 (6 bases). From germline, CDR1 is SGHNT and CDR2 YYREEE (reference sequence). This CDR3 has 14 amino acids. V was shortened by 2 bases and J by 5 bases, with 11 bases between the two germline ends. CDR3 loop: CASSFPGLDNEQFF. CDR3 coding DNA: TGTGCCAGCAGCTTCCCGGGACTCGACAATGAGCAGTTCTTC.